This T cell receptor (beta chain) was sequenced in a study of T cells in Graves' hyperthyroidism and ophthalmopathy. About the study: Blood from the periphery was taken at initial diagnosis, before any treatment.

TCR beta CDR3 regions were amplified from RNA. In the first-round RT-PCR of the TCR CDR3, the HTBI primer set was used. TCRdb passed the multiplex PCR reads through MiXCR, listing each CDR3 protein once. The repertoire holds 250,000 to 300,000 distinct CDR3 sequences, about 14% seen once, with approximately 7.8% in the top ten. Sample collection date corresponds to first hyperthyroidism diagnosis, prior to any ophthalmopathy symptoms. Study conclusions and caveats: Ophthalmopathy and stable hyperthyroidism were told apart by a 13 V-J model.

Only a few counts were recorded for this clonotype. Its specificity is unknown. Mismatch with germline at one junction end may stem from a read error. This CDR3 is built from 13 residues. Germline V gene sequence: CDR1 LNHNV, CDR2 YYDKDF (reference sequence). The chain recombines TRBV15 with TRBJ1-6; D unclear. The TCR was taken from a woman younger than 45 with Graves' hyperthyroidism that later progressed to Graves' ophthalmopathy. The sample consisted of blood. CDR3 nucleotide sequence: TGTGCCACCAGCAGTGCCTCTGATTCGCCCCTCCACTTT. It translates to CATSSASDSPLHF.